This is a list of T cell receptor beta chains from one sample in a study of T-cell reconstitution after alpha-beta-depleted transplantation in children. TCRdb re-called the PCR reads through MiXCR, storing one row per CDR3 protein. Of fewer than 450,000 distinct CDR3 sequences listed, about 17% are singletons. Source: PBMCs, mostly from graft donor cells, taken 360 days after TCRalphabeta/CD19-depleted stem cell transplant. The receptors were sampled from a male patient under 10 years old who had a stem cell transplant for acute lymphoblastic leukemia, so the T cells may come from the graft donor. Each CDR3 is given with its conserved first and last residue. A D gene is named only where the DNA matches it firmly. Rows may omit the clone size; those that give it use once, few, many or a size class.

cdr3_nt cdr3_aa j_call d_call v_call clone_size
TGTGCCAGCAGTTCTAACGGGGAATATCAGCCCCAGCATTTT CASSSNGEYQPQHF TRBJ1-5 NA TRBV27 many
TGCAGCGTTAGAACCCCCCCACAGGAGGTGGTTAACTATGGCTACACCTTC CSVRTPPQEVVNYGYTF TRBJ1-2 NA TRBV29-1 few
TGCAGTGCCACGGGACAGGGTATACGAGATACGCAGTATTTT CSATGQGIRDTQYF TRBJ2-3 TRBD1 TRBV20-1 NA
TGTGCCAGCAGCGACCGGACAGGGGATGGCTACACCTTC CASSDRTGDGYTF TRBJ1-2 TRBD1 TRBV9 NA
TGTGCCAGCAGCCGACAGATATTTCAAGAGACCCAGTACTTC CASSRQIFQETQYF TRBJ2-5 NA TRBV6-2/TRBV6-3 few
TGCGCCAGCTGGGCTAGCGGGAGGGCCAAACAGTTCTTC CASWASGRAKQFF TRBJ2-1 TRBD2 TRBV5-1 many
TGCGCCAGCAGCGCTCTACTAGCGGGGACCAATTTGGAGCAGTTCTTC CASSALLAGTNLEQFF TRBJ2-1 TRBD2 TRBV4-3 many
TGCAGCGTTAAGGGACTGCGGACTAGCGAAGTTTACAATGAGCAGTTCTTC CSVKGLRTSEVYNEQFF TRBJ2-1 TRBD2 TRBV29-1 NA
TGCAGCGCGTTGCCCGTCCGGCTAGCGGGAGCGCACAATGAGCAGTTCTTC CSALPVRLAGAHNEQFF TRBJ2-1 TRBD2 TRBV29-1 once
TGTGCCAGCAGCGTACGCGGCGAACCGAACACCGGGGAGCTGTTTTTT CASSVRGEPNTGELFF TRBJ2-2 NA TRBV9 few
TGTGCCACCAAACTCCGATCCTCACCCCTCCACTTT CATKLRSSPLHF TRBJ1-6 NA TRBV28 many
TGTGCCAGCAGTCCTCCGGGACAGGGCTACAATGAGCAGTTCTTC CASSPPGQGYNEQFF TRBJ2-1 TRBD1 TRBV6-2/TRBV6-3 NA
TGTGCCAGCAGTTGGGGACGGGGCAATGAGCAGTTCTTC CASSWGRGNEQFF TRBJ2-1 NA TRBV6-5 many
TGTGCCATCGAAACGGTTTACAATGAGCAGTTCTTC CAIETVYNEQFF TRBJ2-1 NA TRBV10-3 few
TGTGCCAGCAGGGTCAGCGGGATGGCGGTAGATACGCAGTATTTT CASRVSGMAVDTQYF TRBJ2-3 TRBD2 TRBV7-2 few
TGTGCCAGCAGCCTCCCGGGGCGGAGTGGCTACACCTTC CASSLPGRSGYTF TRBJ1-2 NA TRBV7-2 NA
TGTGCCAGCAGACCCCGGACAGGGAACTATGGCTACACCTTC CASRPRTGNYGYTF TRBJ1-2 TRBD1 TRBV7-2 NA
TGTGCCAGCAGTTCGGGGGGAGTTGGGGATACGCAGTATTTT CASSSGGVGDTQYF TRBJ2-3 TRBD2 TRBV28 NA
TGCAGTGCCACTTCTAGCACAGATACGCAGTATTTT CSATSSTDTQYF TRBJ2-3 NA TRBV20-1 NA
TGTGCCAGCAGCTTAGGCCCAGCCTGGGAGACCCAGTACTTC CASSLGPAWETQYF TRBJ2-5 NA TRBV7-9 NA
TGTGCCAGCTCACCACCGGCGCGGGGCCCTGAAGCTTTCTTT CASSPPARGPEAFF TRBJ1-1 NA TRBV18 NA
TGTGCCAGCAGCTTACGGGAAGGACGTAAAGCTTTCTTT CASSLREGRKAFF TRBJ1-1 NA TRBV7-9 NA
TGTGCCATCAGAAGAGGGCGGGAGTCCAACAATGAGCAGTTCTTC CAIRRGRESNNEQFF TRBJ2-1 TRBD2 TRBV10-3 many
TGCGCCAGCAGTTCGAGTGAGCGGGGTAATGAAAAACTGTTTTTT CASSSSERGNEKLFF TRBJ1-4 NA TRBV4-1 NA
TGTGCCAGCAGCACACTAGCGGGAGGATCGAGGTTCCTATTCAATGAGCAGTTCTTC CASSTLAGGSRFLFNEQFF TRBJ2-1 TRBD2 TRBV11-1 few
TGCGCCAGCAGCCAAGATTCGGCAACTAATGAAAAACTGTTTTTT CASSQDSATNEKLFF TRBJ1-4 NA TRBV4-1 NA
TGTGCCAGCAGCTTGTCGTGGACAACGGTTGGCGAGCAGTTCTTC CASSLSWTTVGEQFF TRBJ2-1 NA TRBV7-2 many
TGTGCCAGCAGCGGAGATGGATCGGGCACTAGCACAGATACGCAGTATTTT CASSGDGSGTSTDTQYF TRBJ2-3 NA TRBV9 NA
TGCGCCAGCAGCTTGACAGGGGCGATCTCTGGAAACACCATATATTTT CASSLTGAISGNTIYF TRBJ1-3 TRBD1 TRBV5-1 NA
TGTGCCAGTCCCCCGGGACTAGTGATAGATACGCAGTATTTT CASPPGLVIDTQYF TRBJ2-3 TRBD2 TRBV6-1 NA
TGTGCCAGCAGACGAGACTTAAGCTCCTACAATGAGCAGTTCTTC CASRRDLSSYNEQFF TRBJ2-1 NA TRBV12-3/TRBV12-4 NA
TGCAGCGTCCGGGACACAGACTCTGGGGCCAACGTCCTGACTTTC CSVRDTDSGANVLTF TRBJ2-6 NA TRBV29-1 NA
TGCGCCAGCAGCCAGGTCCCCGGGGGCCCTTACGAGCAGTACTTC CASSQVPGGPYEQYF TRBJ2-7 NA TRBV4-1 NA
TGTGCCACCAGCAGAGATTTTGCCGGGCCGAGCTCCAATGAGCAGTTCTTC CATSRDFAGPSSNEQFF TRBJ2-1 NA TRBV15 few
TGCAGCGTTGAAATAGCGGTCCATGAGCAGTTCTTC CSVEIAVHEQFF TRBJ2-1 NA TRBV29-1 many
TGTGCCAGCAGCTTAGACAGGTACTCCTACAATGAGCAGTTCTTC CASSLDRYSYNEQFF TRBJ2-1 NA TRBV7-3 few
TGCAGTGCTAGAGATAGAAGCCTACGACTAGGGCAAGAGACCCAGTACTTC CSARDRSLRLGQETQYF TRBJ2-5 NA TRBV20-1 NA
TGTGCCAGCAGCATACAGGCCATTCAGTACTTC CASSIQAIQYF TRBJ2-4 NA TRBV2 few
TGCAGTGTTCCGGCCCGAGGTAATCAGCCCCAGCATTTT CSVPARGNQPQHF TRBJ1-5 NA TRBV20-1 once
TGCAGCGTTCGGGCCAGCGGCATCTCCTACGAGCAGTACTTC CSVRASGISYEQYF TRBJ2-7 NA TRBV29-1 NA
TGTGCCAGCAGCCAAGTTGGGGGGCCTTACCCCTCCTACGAGCAGTACTTC CASSQVGGPYPSYEQYF TRBJ2-7 NA TRBV3-1 many
TGTGCCTGGAGTGTAGCCCCAACGGAGGGGATGTTCTTC CAWSVAPTEGMFF TRBJ2-1 NA TRBV30 NA
TGCAGCGTTGGTGGGGGACAGGTGAGCTCCTACAATGAGCAGTTCTTC CSVGGGQVSSYNEQFF TRBJ2-1 TRBD1 TRBV29-1 many